The 18 T cell receptor beta chains below come from one sample, sequenced in a study of shared clonotypes between healthy human individuals (dated by TCRdb to about 2020). Library preparation used the immunoSEQ multiplex PCR assay. In its TCRdb copy, this immuneACCESS table keeps in-frame sequences only and misses some clones. Where compared with another copy, unresolved V genes explain less than half of these, and the others have no known cause. Across this sample there are over a million clones, with about 75% seen only once. The top ten hold approximately 1.5% of the sample. Material: memory CD4+ T cells sorted from blood. In the paper's terms, the cell subset or site label means: CD45RA-negative fraction. These receptors were collected from a man between 18 and 29 years old in good health.

This chain uses TRBV10-1 with TRBJ2-1; D not certain. Germline-derived CDR1 and CDR2 are WNHNN and SYGVQD (reference sequence). V lost 4 bases and J 8 bases, leaving 9 bases between the germline ends. The CDR3 contains 12 residues. This chain's CDR3 is CASSGLGDEQFF. The CDR3 region has the DNA TGCGCCAGCAGTGGCTTGGGCGATGAGCAGTTCTTC.

V usage is TRBV9 and J usage is TRBJ2-3; no clear D. The V end lost 4 bases, the J end lost 4 bases, and 16 bases lay between the germline ends. This CDR3 contains 15 residues. CDR1 and CDR2 from the germline V gene are SGDLS and YYNGEE. In DNA, the CDR3 is TGTGCCAGCAGCTCAAGAGGTCAGCCTCCAGATACGCAGTATTTT. This codes for CASSSRGQPPDTQYF. The whole variable domain, filled in from reference TRBV9 and TRBJ2-3, reads DSGVTQTPKHLITATGQRVTLRCSPRSGDLSVYWYQQSLDQGLQFLIQYYNGEERAKGNILERFSAQQFPDLHSELNLSSLELGDSALYFCASSSRGQPPDTQYFGPGTRLTVL.

The chain joins TRBV18 to TRBJ1-1; no definite D call. Germline V gives CDR1 KGHSH, CDR2 LQKENI. Trimming removed 8 bases at V and 11 bases at J, with 21 bases between. CDR3 length equals 13 residues. The CDR3 loop reads CASEQVLGEIAFF. The CDR3, as DNA: TGTGCCAGCGAGCAGGTTCTTGGGGAGATTGCTTTCTTT.

The sample holds one count of this clone. CDR3 sequence (DNA): TGTGCCAGCATAGACAGGGGTGGGAATGAGCAGTTCTTC. It codes for CASIDRGGNEQFF. V is TRBV6-5 and J is TRBJ2-1, with 8 bases lining up with TRBD1. This CDR3 region has 13 residues. V was clipped by 7 bases and J by 7 bases; unmatched bases: 6. CDR1 is MNHEY, CDR2 SVGAGI, per germline.

The chain links TRBV5-8 to TRBJ1-6; D not resolved. The V end was cut by 3 bases, the J end by 7 bases, with 14 bases between. The CDR3 is 15 residues long. CDR1 SGHTS and CDR2 YDEGEE come from the germline V gene. DNA for the CDR3: TGTGCCAGCAGCTCCCCGAGCATTACCAATTCACCCCTCCACTTT. Its protein product is CASSSPSITNSPLHF. Looking up the rest from reference TRBV5-8 and TRBJ1-6 gives the full variable domain: EAGVTQSPTHLIKTRGQQATLRCSPISGHTSVYWYQQALGLGLQFLLWYDEGEERNRGNFPPRFSGRQFPNYSSELNVNALELEDSALYLCASSSPSITNSPLHFGNGTRLTVT.

The rearrangement joins TRBV9 to TRBJ1-1; D unclear. The germline gives CDR1 SGDLS, CDR2 YYNGEE. This CDR3 region has 13 residues. Deletions cut 6 bases from V and 1 base from J, with 10 bases between. The CDR3 sequence is CASNSGGNTEAFF. DNA for the CDR3: TGTGCCAGCAACAGCGGCGGGAACACTGAAGCTTTCTTT. Variable domain in full (rest from reference TRBV9 and TRBJ1-1): DSGVTQTPKHLITATGQRVTLRCSPRSGDLSVYWYQQSLDQGLQFLIQYYNGEERAKGNILERFSAQQFPDLHSELNLSSLELGDSALYFCASNSGGNTEAFFGQGTRLTVV.

The chain joins TRBV11-2 to TRBJ2-7, with D unresolved. The V end lost 7 bases, the J end lost 4 bases, and 8 bases lay between the germline ends. The CDR3 is made up of 11 amino acids. Germline CDR1 is SGHAT and CDR2 is FQNNGV. The CDR3 DNA sequence: TGTGCCAGCACCTACCTTTACGAGCAGTACTTC. Translation gives CASTYLYEQYF.

This chain uses TRBV28 with TRBJ1-6; TRBD1 matches 8 bases. This CDR3 spans 15 amino acids. The V and J ends lost 5 bases and 5 bases, in that order; junction bases with no gene match: 5. Looked up from germline, CDR1 is MDHEN and CDR2 is SYDVKM. The CDR3 spells CASSPGTGDNSPLHF. Here the CDR3 DNA reads TGTGCCAGCAGTCCCGGGACAGGCGATAATTCACCCCTCCACTTT.

Comment on this clone: At one end, the junction sequence differs from germline, possibly due to a read error. This chain connects TRBV6-7 to TRBJ1-2; tentative D call: TRBD1 (6 bases). TRBV6-7 is identified as an open reading frame with a role that is uncertain. The CDR3 covers 14 residues. This CDR3 reads CAQSHFGTSNGYTF. In nucleotides, the CDR3 is TGCGCCCAGAGTCACTTCGGGACATCGAATGGCTACACCTTC.

The chain employs TRBV27 and TRBJ2-7; the match to TRBD1 covers 10 bases. Germline V lookup: CDR1 MNHEY, CDR2 SMNVEV (reference sequence). This CDR3 region has 16 residues. V was pared by 5 bases and J by 3 bases, with 10 bases of the junction left unmatched. The CDR3 sequence is CASSPFRGQGLYEQYF. The CDR3 DNA reads as TGTGCCAGCAGTCCCTTTAGGGGACAGGGGCTCTACGAGCAGTACTTC.

In this sample, this clone turned up once. The V gene is TRBV5-4, the J gene TRBJ2-7; D is ambiguous. Germline V gene sequence: CDR1 SGHNT, CDR2 YYREEE (reference sequence). This CDR3 is built from 13 residues. V shed 2 bases and J shed 3 bases, with 9 bases lying between them. CDR3 coding DNA: TGTGCCAGCAGCTTTCCTAGTGACTACGAGCAGTACTTC. Protein product: CASSFPSDYEQYF.

The gene calls are TRBV27 and TRBJ1-6, with a weak D call TRBD1 (6 bases). Germline CDR1 and CDR2: MNHEY and SMNVEV (reference sequence). Trimming took off 6 bases at V and 5 bases at J, with 17 bases between the two ends. The CDR3 runs to 16 residues. CDR3: CASSQTGPSNNSPLHF. The CDR3 region has the DNA TGTGCCAGCAGCCAGACAGGCCCCTCGAATAATTCACCCCTCCACTTT.

This clone was observed once. This chain uses TRBV7-6 with TRBJ1-2, with D possibly being TRBD1 (5 bases). This CDR3 spans 13 amino acids. In germline, CDR1 is SGHVS, CDR2 FNYEAQ. V lost 5 bases and J 6 bases, leaving 13 bases between the germline ends. This CDR3 is CASSQWTRDGYTF. In DNA, the CDR3 is TGTGCCAGCAGCCAATGGACACGAGATGGCTACACCTTC.

This chain joins TRBV18 and TRBJ2-3, with 7 bases identical to TRBD2. J was trimmed by 2 bases and V by 0 bases; bases with no gene match: 5. This CDR3 is 16 amino acids long. Looked up from germline, CDR1 is KGHSH and CDR2 is LQKENI. The CDR3 is CASSPPSGGITDTQYF. The CDR3 nucleotides are TGTGCCAGCTCACCACCCTCCGGGGGGATCACAGATACGCAGTATTTT.

The rearrangement links TRBV19 to TRBJ1-3; tentatively, D is TRBD1 (6 bases). Deletions cut 7 bases from V and 0 bases from J, with 10 bases between. This CDR3 region has 14 residues. CDR1 LNHDA and CDR2 SQIVND come from the germline V gene (reference sequence). The chain's CDR3 is CASIPDSSGNTIYF. CDR3 DNA sequence: TGTGCCAGTATACCGGACAGCTCTGGAAACACCATATATTTT.

Remarks on this clone: Additional DNA sequences in this sample encode the identical CDR3. The genes are TRBV6-5 and TRBJ2-2; no clear D. This CDR3 has 14 residues. Germline CDR1 and CDR2: MNHEY and SVGAGI. Deletions cut 3 bases from V and 0 bases from J, with 5 bases between. CDR3 in amino acids: CASSYLSNTGELFF. The CDR3 bases are TGTGCCAGCAGTTATCTGTCGAACACCGGGGAGCTGTTTTTT.

A single count supports this clone. This chain connects TRBV6-6 to TRBJ1-2, with D possibly being TRBD1 (5 bases). The V gene lost 2 bases and the J gene lost 9 bases, with 19 bases spanning the gap. The CDR3 has 15 residues. Germline CDR1 MNHNY, CDR2 SVGAGI (reference sequence). CDR3 loop: CASSYAPGREDSYTF. The CDR3 nucleotides are TGTGCCAGCAGTTACGCCCCCGGCAGGGAGGATAGCTACACCTTC.

The chain employs TRBV7-8 and TRBJ2-1; TRBD1 matches at 8 bases. J was trimmed by 4 bases and V by 6 bases; bases with no gene match: 5. The length of the CDR3 is 14 residues. Germline assignment: CDR1 SGHVS and CDR2 FQNEAQ. The CDR3 DNA sequence: TGTGCCAGCAGTCCGACAGGGGTTTACAATGAGCAGTTCTTC. Translated: CASSPTGVYNEQFF.